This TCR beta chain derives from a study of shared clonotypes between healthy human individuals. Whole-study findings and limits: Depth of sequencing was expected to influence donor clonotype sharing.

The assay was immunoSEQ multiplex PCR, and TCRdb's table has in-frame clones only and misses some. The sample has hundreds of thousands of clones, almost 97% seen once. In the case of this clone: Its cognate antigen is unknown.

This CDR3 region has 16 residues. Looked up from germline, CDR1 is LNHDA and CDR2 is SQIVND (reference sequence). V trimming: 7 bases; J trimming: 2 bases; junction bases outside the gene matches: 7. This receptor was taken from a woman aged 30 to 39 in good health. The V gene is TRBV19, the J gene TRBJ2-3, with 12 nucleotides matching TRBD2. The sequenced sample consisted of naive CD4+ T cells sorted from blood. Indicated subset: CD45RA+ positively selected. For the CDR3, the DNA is TGTGCCAGTAAGGCCGGGACTAGCGGGCTCACAGATACGCAGTATTTT. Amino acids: CASKAGTSGLTDTQYF.